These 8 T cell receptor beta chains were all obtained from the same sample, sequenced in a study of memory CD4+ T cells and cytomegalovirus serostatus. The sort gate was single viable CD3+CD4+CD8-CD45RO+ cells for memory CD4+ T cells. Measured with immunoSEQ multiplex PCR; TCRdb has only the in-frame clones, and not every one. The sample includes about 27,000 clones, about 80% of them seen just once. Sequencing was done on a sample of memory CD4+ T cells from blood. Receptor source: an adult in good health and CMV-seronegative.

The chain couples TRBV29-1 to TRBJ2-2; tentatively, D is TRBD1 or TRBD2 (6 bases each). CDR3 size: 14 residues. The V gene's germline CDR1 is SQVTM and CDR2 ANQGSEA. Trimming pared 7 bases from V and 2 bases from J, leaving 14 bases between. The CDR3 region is CSASRGTNTGELFF. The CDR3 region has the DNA TGCAGCGCCTCCCGGGGGACAAACACCGGGGAGCTGTTTTTT.

The CDR3: CAISATSGAGETQYF. As DNA, the CDR3 is TGTGCCATCAGTGCCACTAGCGGGGCTGGGGAGACCCAGTACTTC. The chain has TRBV10-3 and TRBJ2-5; TRBD2 aligns across 10 bases. Germline assignment: CDR1 ENHRY and CDR2 SYGVKD. There are 15 residues in the CDR3. V was clipped by 4 bases and J by 5 bases; unmatched bases: 7.

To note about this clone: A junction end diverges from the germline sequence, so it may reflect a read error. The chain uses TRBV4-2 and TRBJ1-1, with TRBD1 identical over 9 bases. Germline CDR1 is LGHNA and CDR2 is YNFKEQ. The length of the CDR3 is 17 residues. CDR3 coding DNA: TGTGCCAGCAGCAAAGAACCACCGGGACAGGGGAACACTGAAGCTTTCTTT. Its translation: CASSKEPPGQGNTEAFF.

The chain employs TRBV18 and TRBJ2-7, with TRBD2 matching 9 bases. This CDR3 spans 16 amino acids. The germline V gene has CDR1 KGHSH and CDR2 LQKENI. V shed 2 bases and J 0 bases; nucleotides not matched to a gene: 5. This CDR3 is CASSPSGGTSSYEQYF. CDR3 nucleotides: TGTGCCAGCTCACCAAGCGGGGGGACCAGCTCCTACGAGCAGTACTTC.

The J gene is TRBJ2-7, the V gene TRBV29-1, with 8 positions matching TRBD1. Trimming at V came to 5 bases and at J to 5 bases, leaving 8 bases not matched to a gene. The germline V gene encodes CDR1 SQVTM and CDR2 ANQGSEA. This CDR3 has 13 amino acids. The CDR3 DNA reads TGCAGCGTTCTCAGACAGGGGTTCAACGAGCAGTACTTC. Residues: CSVLRQGFNEQYF.

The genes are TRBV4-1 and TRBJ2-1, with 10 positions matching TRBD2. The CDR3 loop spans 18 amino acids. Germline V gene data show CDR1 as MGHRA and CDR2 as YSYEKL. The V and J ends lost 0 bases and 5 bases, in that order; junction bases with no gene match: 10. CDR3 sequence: CASSQDRLAGVRHNEQFF. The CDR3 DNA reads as TGCGCCAGCAGCCAAGATAGGCTAGCGGGGGTGAGGCACAATGAGCAGTTCTTC.

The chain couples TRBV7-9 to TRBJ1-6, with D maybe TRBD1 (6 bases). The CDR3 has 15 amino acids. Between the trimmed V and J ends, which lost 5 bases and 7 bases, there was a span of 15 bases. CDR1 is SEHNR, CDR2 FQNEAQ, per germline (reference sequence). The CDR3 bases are TGTGCCAGCAGCCCCATACAGGGTACCAATTCACCCCTCCACTTT. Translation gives CASSPIQGTNSPLHF.

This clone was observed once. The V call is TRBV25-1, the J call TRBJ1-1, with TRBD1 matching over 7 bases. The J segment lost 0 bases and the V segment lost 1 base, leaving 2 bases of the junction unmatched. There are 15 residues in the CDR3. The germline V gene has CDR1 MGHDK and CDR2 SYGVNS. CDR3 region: CASSESGQLNTEAFF. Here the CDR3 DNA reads TGTGCCAGCAGTGAATCGGGACAGCTGAACACTGAAGCTTTCTTT.